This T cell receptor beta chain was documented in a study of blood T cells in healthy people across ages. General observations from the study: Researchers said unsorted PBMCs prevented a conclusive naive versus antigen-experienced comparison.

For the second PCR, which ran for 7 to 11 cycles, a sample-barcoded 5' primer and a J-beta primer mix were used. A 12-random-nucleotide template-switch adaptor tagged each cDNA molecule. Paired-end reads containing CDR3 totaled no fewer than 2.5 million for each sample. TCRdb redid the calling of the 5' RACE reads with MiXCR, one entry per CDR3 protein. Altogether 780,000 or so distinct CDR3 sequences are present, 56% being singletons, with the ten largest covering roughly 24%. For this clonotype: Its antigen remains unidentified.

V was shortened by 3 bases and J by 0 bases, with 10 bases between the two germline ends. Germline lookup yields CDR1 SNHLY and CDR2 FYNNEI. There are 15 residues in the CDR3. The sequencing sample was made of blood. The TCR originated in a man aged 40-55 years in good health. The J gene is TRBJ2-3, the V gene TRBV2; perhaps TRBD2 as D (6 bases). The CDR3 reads CASSDRGVSTDTQYF. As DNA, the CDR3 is TGTGCCAGCAGTGATCGCGGGGTCAGCACAGATACGCAGTATTTT.